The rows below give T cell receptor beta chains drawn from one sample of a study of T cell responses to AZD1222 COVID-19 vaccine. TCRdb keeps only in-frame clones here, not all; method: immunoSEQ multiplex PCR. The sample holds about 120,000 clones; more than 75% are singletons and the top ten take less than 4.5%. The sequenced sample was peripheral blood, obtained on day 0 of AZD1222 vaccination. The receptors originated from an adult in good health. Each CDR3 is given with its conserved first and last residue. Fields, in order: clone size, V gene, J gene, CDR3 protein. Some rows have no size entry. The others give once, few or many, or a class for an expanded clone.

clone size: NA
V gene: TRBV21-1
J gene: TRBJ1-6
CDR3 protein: CASSKDEGTSYNSPLHF

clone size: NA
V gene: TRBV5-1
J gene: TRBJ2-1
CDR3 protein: CASSSSGTSGVGGQFF

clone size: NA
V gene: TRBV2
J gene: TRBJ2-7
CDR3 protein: CASKGADLGSYEQYF

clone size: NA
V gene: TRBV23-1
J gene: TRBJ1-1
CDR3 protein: CASSQRIVALRTEAFF

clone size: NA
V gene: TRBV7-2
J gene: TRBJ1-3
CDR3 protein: CASSLVLGWGQSSGNTIYF

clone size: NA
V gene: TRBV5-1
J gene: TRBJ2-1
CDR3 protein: CASSLAARRSYNEQFF

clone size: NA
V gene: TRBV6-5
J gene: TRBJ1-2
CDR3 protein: CASRPGQGLHYGYTF

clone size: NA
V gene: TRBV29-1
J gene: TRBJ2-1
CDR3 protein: CSVEGLSGGVREQFF

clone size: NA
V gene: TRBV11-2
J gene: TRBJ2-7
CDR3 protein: CASSFLTRTGATYEQYF

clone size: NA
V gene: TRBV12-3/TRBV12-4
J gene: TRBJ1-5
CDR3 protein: CASSLAENQPQHF

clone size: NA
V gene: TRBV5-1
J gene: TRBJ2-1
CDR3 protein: CASSSGQIYNEQFF

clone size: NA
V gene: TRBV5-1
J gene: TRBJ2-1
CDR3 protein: CASTGDSYNEQFF

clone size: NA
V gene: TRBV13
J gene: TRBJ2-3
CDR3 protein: CASSMDRGFADTQYF

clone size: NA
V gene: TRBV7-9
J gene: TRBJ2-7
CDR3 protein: CASSLGIQMGLPYF

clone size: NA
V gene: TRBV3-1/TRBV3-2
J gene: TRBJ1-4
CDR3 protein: CASSQDEEASHGATNEKLFF

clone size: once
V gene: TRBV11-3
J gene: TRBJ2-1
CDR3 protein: CASSLPSGGPSYNEQFF

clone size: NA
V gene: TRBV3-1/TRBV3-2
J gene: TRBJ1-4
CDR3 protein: CASRRRLTNEKLFF

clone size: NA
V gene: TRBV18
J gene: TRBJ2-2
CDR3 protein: CASSPQGDNTGELFF

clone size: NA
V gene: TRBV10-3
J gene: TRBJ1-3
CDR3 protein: CAISEHSGNTIYF

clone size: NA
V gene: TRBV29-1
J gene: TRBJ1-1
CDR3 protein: CSVVRLDTEAFF

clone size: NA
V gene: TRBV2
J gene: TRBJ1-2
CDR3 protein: CASSETFQGAYGYTF

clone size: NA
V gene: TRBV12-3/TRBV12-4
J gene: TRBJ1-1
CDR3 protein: CASTLPGKAFF

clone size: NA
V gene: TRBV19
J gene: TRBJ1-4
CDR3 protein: CASSISGQGSEKLFF

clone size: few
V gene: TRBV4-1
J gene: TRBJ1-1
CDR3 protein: CASSQLNGQQLEAFF

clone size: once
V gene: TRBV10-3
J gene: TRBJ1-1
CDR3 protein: CAISMGTVNTEAFF

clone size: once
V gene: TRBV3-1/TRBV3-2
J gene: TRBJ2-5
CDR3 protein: CASSLAGGRGARETQYF

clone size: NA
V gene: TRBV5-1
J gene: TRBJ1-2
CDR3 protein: CASSSRGIYGYTF

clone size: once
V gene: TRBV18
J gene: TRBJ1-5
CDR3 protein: CASSPSDSLKPQHF

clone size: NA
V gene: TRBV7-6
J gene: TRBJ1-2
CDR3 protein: CASSLAGQGYGYTF

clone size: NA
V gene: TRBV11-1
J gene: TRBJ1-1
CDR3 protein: CASSPDRVKAFF

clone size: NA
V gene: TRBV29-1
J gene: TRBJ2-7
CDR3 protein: CSVDGLAGGYEQYF

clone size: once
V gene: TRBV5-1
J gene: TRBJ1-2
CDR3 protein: CASSLGRTRGGYTF

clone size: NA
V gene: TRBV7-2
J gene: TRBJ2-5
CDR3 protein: CASSKIGTEETQYF

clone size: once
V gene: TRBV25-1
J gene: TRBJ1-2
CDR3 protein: CASSDPYRNFGYTF

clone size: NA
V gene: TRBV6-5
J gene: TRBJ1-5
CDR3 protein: CASSLGQGGNQPQHF

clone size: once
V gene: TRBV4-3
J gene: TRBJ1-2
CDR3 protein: CASSQDMGESGYTF

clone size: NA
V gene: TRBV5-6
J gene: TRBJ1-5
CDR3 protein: CASSQGDQPQHF

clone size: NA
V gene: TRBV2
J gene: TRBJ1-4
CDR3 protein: CASSERAEKLFF

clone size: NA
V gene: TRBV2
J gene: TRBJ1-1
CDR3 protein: CASSELGGGSTEAFF

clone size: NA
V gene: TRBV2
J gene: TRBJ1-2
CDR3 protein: CATLTFRENYGYTF

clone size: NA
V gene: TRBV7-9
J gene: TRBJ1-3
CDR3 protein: CASSDLRVSSGNTIYF

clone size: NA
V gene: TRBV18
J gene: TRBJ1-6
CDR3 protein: CASSSNGANSPLHF

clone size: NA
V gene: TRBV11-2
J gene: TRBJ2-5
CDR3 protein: CASSLGLAGETQYF

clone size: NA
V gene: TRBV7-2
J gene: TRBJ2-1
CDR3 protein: CASSAPGLAVIDEQFF

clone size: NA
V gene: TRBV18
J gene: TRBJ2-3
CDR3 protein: CASSLMGGPDTQYF